These 5 T cell receptor beta chains came from one sample sequenced in a study of beta chain features in type 1 diabetes (dated by TCRdb to between 2018 and 2020). Library construction relied on the immunoSEQ multiplex PCR assay. The High Capacity cDNA Reverse Transcription Kit was used to reverse transcribe all of the isolated RNA, meaning that expressed TCRB transcripts were what got sequenced. The table was pulled from immuneACCESS by TCRdb, which kept in-frame rearrangements only. Such tables lose some clones; where checked, under half of the loss comes from unresolved V genes, and the rest has no known cause. In all, the sample holds about 900,000 clones, and roughly 15% of those were seen once. The ten largest make up about 0.02% of the sample. The specimen was naive CD4+ T cells from blood. Reading the label with the study, this specimen's cell subset or site is: true naive CD4+ T cells. Receptors originate from a woman under 30 in good health.

This clone appeared a few times. The chain has TRBV6-5 and TRBJ2-1, with D tentatively TRBD2 (5 bases). V lost 5 bases and J 0 bases, leaving 5 bases between the germline ends. Germline CDR1 and CDR2: MNHEY and SVGAGI. The CDR3 covers 13 residues. The CDR3 reads CASSGSSYNEQFF. The DNA for the CDR3 is TGTGCCAGCAGTGGGAGCTCCTACAATGAGCAGTTCTTC.

This clone was observed a few times. The chain's CDR3 is CSANRRGGRAYNEQFF. CDR3 DNA: TGCAGCGCAAACCGGCGGGGCGGGAGGGCTTACAATGAGCAGTTCTTC. The chain joins TRBV29-1 to TRBJ2-1; 9 nucleotides match TRBD2. V trimming: 7 bases; J trimming: 4 bases; junction bases outside the gene matches: 14. The CDR3 has 16 residues. Germline assignment: CDR1 SQVTM and CDR2 ANQGSEA.

The genes are TRBV15 and TRBJ2-5; D is undetermined. The CDR3 length is 15 residues. V was clipped by 0 bases and J by 1 base, with 9 bases between them. Germline V gene data show CDR1 as LNHNV and CDR2 as YYDKDF (reference sequence). Here the CDR3 reads CATSRDPSGQETQYF. In nucleotides, the CDR3 is TGTGCCACCAGCAGAGATCCCAGTGGCCAAGAGACCCAGTACTTC.

The genes are TRBV28 and TRBJ2-1, with 8 bases identical to TRBD2. The CDR3 is 16 residues long. Germline V gene data show CDR1 as MDHEN and CDR2 as SYDVKM. The V gene end was trimmed by 3 bases and the J gene end by 8 bases; junction bases not matched to a gene: 12. The CDR3 bases are TGTGCCAGCAGTTTGCGCCCCGGACTAGCCCGCGATGAGCAGTTCTTC. It is translated as CASSLRPGLARDEQFF.

This clone was seen a handful of times. Other DNA sequences within the sample encode an identical CDR3. The chain employs TRBV7-3 and TRBJ2-3; D not certain. The CDR3 contains 12 residues. Per germline, CDR1 SGHTA and CDR2 FQGTGA. V lost 5 bases and J 6 bases, leaving 9 bases between the germline ends. Here the CDR3 DNA reads TGTGCCAGCAGCCCAGGTGGCGATACGCAGTATTTT. The encoded protein is CASSPGGDTQYF.